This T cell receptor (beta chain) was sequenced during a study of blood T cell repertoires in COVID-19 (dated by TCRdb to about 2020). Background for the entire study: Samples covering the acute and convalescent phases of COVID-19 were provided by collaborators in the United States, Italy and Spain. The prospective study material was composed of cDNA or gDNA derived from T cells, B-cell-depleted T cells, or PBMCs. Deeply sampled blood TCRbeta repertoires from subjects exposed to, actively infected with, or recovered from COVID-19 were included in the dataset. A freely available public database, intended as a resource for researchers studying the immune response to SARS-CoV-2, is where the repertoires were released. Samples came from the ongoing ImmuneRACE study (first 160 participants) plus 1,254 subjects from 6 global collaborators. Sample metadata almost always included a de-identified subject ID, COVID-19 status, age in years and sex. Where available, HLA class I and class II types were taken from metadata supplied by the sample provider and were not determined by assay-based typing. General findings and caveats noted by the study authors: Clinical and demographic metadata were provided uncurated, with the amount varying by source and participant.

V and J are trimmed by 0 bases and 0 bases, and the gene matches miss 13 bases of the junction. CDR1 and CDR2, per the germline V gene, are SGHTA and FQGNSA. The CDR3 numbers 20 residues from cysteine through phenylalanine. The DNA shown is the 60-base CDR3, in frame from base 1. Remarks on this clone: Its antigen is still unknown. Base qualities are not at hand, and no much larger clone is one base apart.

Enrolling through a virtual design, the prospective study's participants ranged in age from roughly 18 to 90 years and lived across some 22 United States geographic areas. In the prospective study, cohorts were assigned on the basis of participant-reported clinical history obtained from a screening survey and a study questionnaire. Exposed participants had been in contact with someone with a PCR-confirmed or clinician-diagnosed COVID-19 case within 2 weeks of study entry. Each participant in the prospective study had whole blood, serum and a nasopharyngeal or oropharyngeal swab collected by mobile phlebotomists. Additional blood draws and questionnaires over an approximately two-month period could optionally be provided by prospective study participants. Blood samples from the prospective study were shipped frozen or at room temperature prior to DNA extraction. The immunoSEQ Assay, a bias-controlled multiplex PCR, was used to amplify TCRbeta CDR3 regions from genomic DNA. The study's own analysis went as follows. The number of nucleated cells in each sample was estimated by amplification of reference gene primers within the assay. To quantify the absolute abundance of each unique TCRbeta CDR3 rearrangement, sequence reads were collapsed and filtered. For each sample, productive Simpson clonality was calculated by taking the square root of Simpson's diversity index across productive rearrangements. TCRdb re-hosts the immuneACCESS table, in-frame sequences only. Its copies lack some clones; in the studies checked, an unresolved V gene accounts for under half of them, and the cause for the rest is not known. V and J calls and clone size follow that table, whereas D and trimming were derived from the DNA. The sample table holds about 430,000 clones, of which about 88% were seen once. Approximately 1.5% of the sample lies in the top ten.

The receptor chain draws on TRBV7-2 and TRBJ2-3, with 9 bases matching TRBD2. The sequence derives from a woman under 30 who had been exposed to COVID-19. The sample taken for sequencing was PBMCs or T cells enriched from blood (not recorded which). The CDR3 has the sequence CASSLALRRLAGTSTDTQYF. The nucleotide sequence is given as TGTGCCAGCAGCTTAGCGCTCAGGAGGCTAGCGGGAACTAGCACAGATACGCAGTATTTT.